Listed below are T cell receptor beta chains from one sample, sequenced in a study of T-cell memory formation after mild COVID-19. TCRdb reanalysed the 5' RACE reads using MiXCR and keeps one entry per CDR3 protein. There are under 700,000 distinct CDR3 sequences in the sample; 20% occur only once, and approximately 13% lies in the top ten. The material sequenced was PBMCs or a T cell subset sorted from them (not recorded which). The receptors here all came from an adult woman who had mild COVID-19 (a few samples of this study predate the infection). Cell type and time point are not known. Each CDR3 is given with its conserved first and last residue. D genes are given only for firm matches. Only part of the rows carry a size: once, few, many, or a class if the clone is expanded.

CDR3,DNA,D,V,J,size
CASSRSGDRWTGELFF,TGTGCCAGCAGCCGGAGCGGGGATAGATGGACCGGGGAGCTGTTTTTT,TRBD2,TRBV4-2,TRBJ2-2,-
CSAHLSGRAQFF,TGCAGTGCTCACCTTAGCGGGAGGGCGCAGTTCTTC,TRBD2,TRBV20-1,TRBJ2-1,few
CASSQDDRGASYEQYF,TGCGCCAGCAGCCAAGATGACCGGGGGGCCTCCTACGAGCAGTACTTC,-,TRBV4-1,TRBJ2-7,-
CASSSRGWSYNEQFF,TGTGCCAGCAGCTCTAGAGGGTGGTCCTACAATGAGCAGTTCTTC,-,TRBV7-2,TRBJ2-1,-
CASSQDSGGNYGYTF,TGTGCCAGCAGCCAAGATAGTGGAGGGAACTATGGCTACACCTTC,-,TRBV14,TRBJ1-2,-
CASRSHGSYEQYF,TGTGCCAGCAGGTCCCATGGCTCCTACGAGCAGTACTTC,-,TRBV28,TRBJ2-7,-
CASSLAGTSSNEQFF,TGTGCCAGCAGCTTAGCCGGGACTAGCTCCAATGAGCAGTTCTTC,TRBD2,TRBV11-2,TRBJ2-1,-
CASTLGGGEETQYF,TGTGCCAGCACCCTTGGGGGCGGGGAAGAGACCCAGTACTTC,-,TRBV12-3/TRBV12-4,TRBJ2-5,few
CASSPLIHRDTEAFF,TGTGCCAGCAGCCCCTTGATACACCGGGACACTGAAGCTTTCTTT,-,TRBV7-9,TRBJ1-1,-
CASWDRGTGELFF,TGTGCCAGTTGGGACAGGGGGACCGGGGAGCTGTTTTTT,TRBD1,TRBV19,TRBJ2-2,-
CASSPPRQGNYEQYF,TGTGCCAGCAGTCCCCCCCGACAGGGAAACTACGAGCAGTACTTC,TRBD1,TRBV28,TRBJ2-7,-
CASSSTRETQYF,TGTGCCAGCAGTTCAACTCGAGAGACCCAGTACTTC,-,TRBV12-3/TRBV12-4,TRBJ2-5,few
CASRTRKETQYF,TGTGCCAGCAGGACACGGAAGGAGACCCAGTACTTC,-,TRBV12-3/TRBV12-4,TRBJ2-5,-
CAWSPTAGSYRNTEAFF,TGTGCCTGGAGTCCGACCGCAGGATCTTACCGGAACACTGAAGCTTTCTTT,-,TRBV30,TRBJ1-1,few
CASSSPSGPIQETQYF,TGTGCCAGCAGCTCTCCCTCGGGTCCAATTCAAGAGACCCAGTACTTC,-,TRBV5-6,TRBJ2-5,few
CASSLGASGGPYEQYF,TGTGCCAGCAGCTTAGGCGCTAGCGGGGGTCCCTACGAGCAGTACTTC,TRBD2,TRBV13,TRBJ2-7,-
CASSLMGGSREGSYNEQFF,TGTGCCAGCAGCTTAATGGGAGGGAGTCGGGAGGGTTCCTACAATGAGCAGTTCTTC,TRBD2,TRBV7-3,TRBJ2-1,-
CASRRGHEQYF,TGTGCCAGCCGCCGTGGGCACGAGCAGTACTTC,-,TRBV7-9,TRBJ2-7,few
CASSLEGLDYNEQFF,TGTGCCAGCTCACTGGAGGGCCTTGATTACAATGAGCAGTTCTTC,-,TRBV18,TRBJ2-1,few
CASSELRPGRERAFF,TGTGCCAGCAGTGAATTACGACCGGGACGAGAAAGGGCTTTCTTT,-,TRBV25-1,TRBJ1-1,once
CATSRPSLGVPYEQYF,TGTGCCACCAGCCGACCCTCCCTGGGGGTCCCCTACGAGCAGTACTTC,-,TRBV15,TRBJ2-7,few
CASNTLIGDTQYF,TGTGCCAGCAACACCTTAATAGGGGATACGCAGTATTTT,-,TRBV7-2,TRBJ2-3,few
CASSLGAVGYEQYF,TGTGCTAGCAGCTTAGGGGCGGTTGGGTACGAGCAGTACTTC,-,TRBV7-7,TRBJ2-7,-